The 3 T cell receptor beta chains below all came from one sample that was sequenced in a study of T cells in Graves' hyperthyroidism and ophthalmopathy. Amplification of TCR beta CDR3 regions was performed using RNA transcripts as template. The TCR CDR3 was amplified in a first-round RT-PCR using the HTBI primer set. TCRdb recomputed calls from the multiplex PCR reads with MiXCR, one row per CDR3 protein. The sample gives fewer than 350,000 distinct CDR3 sequences, 10% to 15% of which show up once; 6.5% to 10% is in the top ten. The sequenced material came from blood. The receptor source for this set is a woman between 25 and 40 years old with Graves' hyperthyroidism that later progressed to Graves' ophthalmopathy.

This chain links TRBV4-2 with TRBJ2-7, with D perhaps matching TRBD2 (5 bases). This CDR3 spans 15 amino acids. V was trimmed by 0 bases and J by 0 bases, leaving 9 bases between them. Germline V gives CDR1 LGHNA, CDR2 YNFKEQ. This chain's CDR3 is CASSQDGSASYEQYF. The DNA for the CDR3 is TGTGCCAGCAGCCAAGATGGTAGCGCCTCCTACGAGCAGTACTTC.

At least ten counts were recorded for this clonotype. The chain carries TRBV4-1 and TRBJ2-7, with 8 bases that match TRBD2. V lost 4 bases, J lost 5 bases, and 10 bases stayed unmatched. CDR1 is MGHRA and CDR2 is YSYEKL in the germline V gene. The CDR3 spans 15 residues. CDR3 amino acids: CASSPVGGRPNEQYF. The DNA for the CDR3 is TGCGCCAGCAGCCCAGTAGGCGGGAGGCCCAACGAGCAGTACTTC.

There are many counts of this clonotype. The gene calls are TRBV20-1 and TRBJ2-1; maybe TRBD2 (5 bases). V was clipped by 4 bases and J by 7 bases, with 20 bases between them. The germline CDR1 and CDR2 sequences are DFQATT and SNEGSKA (reference sequence). This CDR3 has 15 amino acids. The CDR3 reads CSATPSFTSANEQFF. CDR3 DNA: TGCAGTGCTACACCTAGCTTTACATCGGCGAATGAGCAGTTCTTC.